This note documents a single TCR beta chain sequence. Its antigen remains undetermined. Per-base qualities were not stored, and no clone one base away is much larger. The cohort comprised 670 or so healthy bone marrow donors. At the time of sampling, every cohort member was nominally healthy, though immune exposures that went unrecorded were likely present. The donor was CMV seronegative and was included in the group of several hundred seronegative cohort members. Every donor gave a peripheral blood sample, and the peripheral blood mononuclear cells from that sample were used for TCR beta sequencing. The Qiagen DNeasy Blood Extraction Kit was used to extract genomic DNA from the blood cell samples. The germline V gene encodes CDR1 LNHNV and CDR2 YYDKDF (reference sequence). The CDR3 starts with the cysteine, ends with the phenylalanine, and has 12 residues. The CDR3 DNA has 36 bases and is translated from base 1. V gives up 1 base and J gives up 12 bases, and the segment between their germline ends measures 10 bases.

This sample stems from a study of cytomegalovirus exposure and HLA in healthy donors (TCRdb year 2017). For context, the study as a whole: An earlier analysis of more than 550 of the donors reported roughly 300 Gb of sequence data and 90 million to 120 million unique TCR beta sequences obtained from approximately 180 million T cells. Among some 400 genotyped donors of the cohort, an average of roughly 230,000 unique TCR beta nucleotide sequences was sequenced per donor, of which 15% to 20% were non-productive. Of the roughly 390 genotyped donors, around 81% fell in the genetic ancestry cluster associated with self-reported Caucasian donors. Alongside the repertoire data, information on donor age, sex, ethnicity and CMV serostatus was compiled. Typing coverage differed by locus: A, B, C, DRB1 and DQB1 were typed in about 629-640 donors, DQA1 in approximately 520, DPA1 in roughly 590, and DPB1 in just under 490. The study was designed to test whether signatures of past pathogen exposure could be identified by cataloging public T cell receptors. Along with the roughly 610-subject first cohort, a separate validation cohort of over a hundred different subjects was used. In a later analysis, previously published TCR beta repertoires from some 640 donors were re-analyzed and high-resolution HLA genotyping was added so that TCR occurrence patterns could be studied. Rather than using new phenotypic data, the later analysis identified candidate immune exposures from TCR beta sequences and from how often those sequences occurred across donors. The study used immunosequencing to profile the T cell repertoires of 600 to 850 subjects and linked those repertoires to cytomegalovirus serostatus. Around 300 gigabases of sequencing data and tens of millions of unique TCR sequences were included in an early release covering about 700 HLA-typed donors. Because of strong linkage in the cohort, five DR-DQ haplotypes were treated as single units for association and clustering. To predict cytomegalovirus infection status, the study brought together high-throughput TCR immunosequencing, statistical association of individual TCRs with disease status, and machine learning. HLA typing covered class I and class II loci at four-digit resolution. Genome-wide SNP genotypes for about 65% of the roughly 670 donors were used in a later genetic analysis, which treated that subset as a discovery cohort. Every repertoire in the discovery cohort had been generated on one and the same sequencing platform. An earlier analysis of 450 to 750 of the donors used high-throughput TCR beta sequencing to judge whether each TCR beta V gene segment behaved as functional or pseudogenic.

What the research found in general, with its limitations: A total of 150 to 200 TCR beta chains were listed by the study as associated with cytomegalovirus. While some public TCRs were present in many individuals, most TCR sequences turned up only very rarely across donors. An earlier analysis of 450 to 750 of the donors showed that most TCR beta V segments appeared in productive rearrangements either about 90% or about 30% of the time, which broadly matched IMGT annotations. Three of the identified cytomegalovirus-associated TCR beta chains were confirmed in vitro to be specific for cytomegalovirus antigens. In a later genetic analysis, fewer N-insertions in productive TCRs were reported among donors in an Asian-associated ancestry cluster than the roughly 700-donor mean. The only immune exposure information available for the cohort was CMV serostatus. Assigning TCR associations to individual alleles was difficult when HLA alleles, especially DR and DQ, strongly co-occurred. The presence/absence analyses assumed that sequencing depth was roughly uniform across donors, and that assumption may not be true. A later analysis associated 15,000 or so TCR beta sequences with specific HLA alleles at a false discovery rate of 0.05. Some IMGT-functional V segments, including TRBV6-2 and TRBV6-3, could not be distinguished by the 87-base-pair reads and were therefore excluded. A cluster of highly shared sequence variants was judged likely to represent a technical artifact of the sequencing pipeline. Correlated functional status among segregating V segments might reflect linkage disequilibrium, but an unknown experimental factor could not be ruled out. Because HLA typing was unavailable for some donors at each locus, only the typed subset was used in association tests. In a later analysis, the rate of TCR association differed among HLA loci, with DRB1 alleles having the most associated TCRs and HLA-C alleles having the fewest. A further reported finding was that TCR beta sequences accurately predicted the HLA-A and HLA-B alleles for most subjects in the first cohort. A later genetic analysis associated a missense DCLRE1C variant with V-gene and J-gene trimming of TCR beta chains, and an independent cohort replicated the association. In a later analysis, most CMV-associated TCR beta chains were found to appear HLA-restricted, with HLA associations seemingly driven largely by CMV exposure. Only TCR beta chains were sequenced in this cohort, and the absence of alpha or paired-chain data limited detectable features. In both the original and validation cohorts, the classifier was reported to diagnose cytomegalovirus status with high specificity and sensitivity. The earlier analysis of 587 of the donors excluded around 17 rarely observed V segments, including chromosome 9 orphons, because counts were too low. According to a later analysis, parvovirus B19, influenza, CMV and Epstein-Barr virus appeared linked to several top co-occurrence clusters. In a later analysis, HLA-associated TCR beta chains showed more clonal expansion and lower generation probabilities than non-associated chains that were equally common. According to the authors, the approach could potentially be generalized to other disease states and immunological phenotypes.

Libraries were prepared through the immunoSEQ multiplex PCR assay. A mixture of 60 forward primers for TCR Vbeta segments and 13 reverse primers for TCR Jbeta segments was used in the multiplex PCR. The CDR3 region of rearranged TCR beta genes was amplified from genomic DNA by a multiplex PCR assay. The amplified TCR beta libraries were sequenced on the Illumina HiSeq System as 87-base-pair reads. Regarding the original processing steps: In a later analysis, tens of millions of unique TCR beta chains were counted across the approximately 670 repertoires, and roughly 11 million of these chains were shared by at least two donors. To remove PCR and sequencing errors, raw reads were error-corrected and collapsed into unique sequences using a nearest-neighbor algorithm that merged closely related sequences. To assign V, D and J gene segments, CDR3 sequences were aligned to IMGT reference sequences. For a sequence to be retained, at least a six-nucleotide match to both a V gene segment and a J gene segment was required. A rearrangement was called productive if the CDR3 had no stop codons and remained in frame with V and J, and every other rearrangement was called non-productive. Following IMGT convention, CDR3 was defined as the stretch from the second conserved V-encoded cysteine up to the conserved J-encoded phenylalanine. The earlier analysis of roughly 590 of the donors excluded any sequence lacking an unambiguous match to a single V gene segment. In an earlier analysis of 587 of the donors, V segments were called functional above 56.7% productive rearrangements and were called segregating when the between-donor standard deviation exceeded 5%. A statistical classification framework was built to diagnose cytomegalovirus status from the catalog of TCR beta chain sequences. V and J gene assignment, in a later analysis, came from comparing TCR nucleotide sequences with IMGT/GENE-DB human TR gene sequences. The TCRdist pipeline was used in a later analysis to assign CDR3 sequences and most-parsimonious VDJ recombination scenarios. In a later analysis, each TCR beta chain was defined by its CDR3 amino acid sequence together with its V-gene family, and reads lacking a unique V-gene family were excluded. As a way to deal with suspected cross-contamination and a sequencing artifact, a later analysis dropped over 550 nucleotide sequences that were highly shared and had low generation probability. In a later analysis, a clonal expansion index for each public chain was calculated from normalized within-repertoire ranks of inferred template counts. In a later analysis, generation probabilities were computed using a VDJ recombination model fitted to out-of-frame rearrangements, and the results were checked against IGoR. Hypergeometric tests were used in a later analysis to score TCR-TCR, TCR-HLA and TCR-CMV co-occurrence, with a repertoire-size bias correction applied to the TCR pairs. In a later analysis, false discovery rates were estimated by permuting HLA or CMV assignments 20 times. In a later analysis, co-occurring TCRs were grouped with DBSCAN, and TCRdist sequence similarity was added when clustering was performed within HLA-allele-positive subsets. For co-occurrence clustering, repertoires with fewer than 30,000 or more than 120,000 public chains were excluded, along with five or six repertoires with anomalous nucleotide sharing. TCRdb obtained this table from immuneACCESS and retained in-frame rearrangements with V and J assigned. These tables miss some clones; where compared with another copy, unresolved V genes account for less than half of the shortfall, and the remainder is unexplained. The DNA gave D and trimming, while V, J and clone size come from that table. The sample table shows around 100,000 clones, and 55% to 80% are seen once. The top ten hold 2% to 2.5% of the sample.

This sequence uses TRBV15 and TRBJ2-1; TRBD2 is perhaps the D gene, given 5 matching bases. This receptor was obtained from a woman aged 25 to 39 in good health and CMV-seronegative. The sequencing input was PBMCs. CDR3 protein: CATSRAGTRQFF. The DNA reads TGTGCCACCAGCAGAGCGGGTACTAGGCAGTTCTTC.